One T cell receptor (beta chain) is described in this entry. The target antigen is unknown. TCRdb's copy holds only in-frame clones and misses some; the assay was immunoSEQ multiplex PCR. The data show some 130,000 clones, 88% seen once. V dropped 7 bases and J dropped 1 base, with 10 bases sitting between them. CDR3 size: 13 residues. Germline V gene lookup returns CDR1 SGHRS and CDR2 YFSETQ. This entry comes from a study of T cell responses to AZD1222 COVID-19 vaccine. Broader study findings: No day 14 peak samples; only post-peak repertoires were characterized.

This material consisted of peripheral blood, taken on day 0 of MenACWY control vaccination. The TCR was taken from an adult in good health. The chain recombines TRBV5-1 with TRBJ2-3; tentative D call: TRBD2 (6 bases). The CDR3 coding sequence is TGCGCCAGCGGCCCTAGCGGCACAGATACGCAGTATTTT. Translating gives CASGPSGTDTQYF.